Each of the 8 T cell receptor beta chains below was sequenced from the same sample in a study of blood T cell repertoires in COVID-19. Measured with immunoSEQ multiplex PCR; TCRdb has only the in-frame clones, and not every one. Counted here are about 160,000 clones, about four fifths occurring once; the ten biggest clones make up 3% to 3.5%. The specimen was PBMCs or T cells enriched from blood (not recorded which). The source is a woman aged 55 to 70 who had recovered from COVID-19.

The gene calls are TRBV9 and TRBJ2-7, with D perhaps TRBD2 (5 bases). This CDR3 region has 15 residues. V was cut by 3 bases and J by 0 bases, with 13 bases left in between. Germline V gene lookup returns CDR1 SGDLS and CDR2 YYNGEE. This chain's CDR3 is CASSAGWAGSYEQYF. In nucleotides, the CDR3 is TGTGCCAGCAGCGCAGGATGGGCGGGCTCCTACGAGCAGTACTTC.

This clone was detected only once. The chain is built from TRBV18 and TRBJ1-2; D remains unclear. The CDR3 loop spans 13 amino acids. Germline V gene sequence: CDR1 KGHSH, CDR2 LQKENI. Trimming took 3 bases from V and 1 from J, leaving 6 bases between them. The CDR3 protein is CASSPGSNYGYTF. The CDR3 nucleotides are TGTGCCAGCTCACCCGGGAGTAACTATGGCTACACCTTC.

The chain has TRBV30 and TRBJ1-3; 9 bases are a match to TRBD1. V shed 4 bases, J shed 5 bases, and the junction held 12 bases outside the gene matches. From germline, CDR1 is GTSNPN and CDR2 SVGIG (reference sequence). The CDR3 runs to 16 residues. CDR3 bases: TGTGCCTGGACGCAATCCCCCGGACAGGGGCGAAACACCATATATTTT. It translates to CAWTQSPGQGRNTIYF.

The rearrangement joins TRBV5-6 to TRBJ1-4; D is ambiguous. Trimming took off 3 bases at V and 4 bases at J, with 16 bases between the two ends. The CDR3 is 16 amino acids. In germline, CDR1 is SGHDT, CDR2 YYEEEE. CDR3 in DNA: TGTGCCAGCAGCTCAAAGTACTCCGGGTTTAATGAAAAACTGTTTTTT. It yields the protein CASSSKYSGFNEKLFF. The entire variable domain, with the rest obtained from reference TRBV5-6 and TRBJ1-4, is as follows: DAGVTQSPTHLIKTRGQQVTLRCSPKSGHDTVSWYQQALGQGPQFIFQYYEEEERQRGNFPDRFSGHQFPNYSSELNVNALLLGDSALYLCASSSKYSGFNEKLFFGSGTQLSVL.

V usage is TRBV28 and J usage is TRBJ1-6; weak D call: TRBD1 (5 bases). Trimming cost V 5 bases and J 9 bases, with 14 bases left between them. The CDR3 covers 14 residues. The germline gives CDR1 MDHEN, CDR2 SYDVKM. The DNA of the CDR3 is TGTGCCAGCAGTCTAGGCAGGGTTAGTTCACCCCTCCACTTT. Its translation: CASSLGRVSSPLHF.

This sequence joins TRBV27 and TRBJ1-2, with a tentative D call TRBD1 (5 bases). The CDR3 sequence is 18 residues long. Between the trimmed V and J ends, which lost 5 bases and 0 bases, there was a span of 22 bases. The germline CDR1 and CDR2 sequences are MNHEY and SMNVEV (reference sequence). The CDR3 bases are TGTGCCAGCAGTGGGGTACCTGGAGGGGCCTTTCCTAACTATGGCTACACCTTC. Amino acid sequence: CASSGVPGGAFPNYGYTF.

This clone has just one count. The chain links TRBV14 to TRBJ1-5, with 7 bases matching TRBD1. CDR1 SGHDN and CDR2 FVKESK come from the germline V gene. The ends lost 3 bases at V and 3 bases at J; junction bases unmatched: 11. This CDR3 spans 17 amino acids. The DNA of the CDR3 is TGTGCCAGCAGCCATGGGCCCACGACAGGGCCCAATCAGCCCCAGCATTTT. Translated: CASSHGPTTGPNQPQHF.

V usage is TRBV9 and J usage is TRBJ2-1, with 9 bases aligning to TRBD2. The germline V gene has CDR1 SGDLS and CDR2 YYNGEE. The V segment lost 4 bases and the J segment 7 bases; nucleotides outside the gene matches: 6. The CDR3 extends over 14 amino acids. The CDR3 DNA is TGTGCCAGCAGCCCGCGGGGGGGCTGGAATGAGCAGTTCTTC. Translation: CASSPRGGWNEQFF.